These 2 T cell receptor beta chains originate from one sample sequenced in a study of shared clonotypes between healthy human individuals. Sequencing used immunoSEQ multiplex PCR; TCRdb keeps in-frame clones, though not all of them. The sample lists 110,000 or so clones; around two thirds were seen once. The sample comprised memory CD8+ T cells sorted from blood. Subset given: CD45RO+ cells pooled with CCR7-negative TemRA cells. The receptors were sampled from a woman in her thirties in good health.

In its sample, this clone was seen many times. The rearrangement links TRBV14 to TRBJ2-5, with D unresolved. Germline V gives CDR1 SGHDN, CDR2 FVKESK. The V end lost 4 bases, the J end lost 5 bases, and 20 bases lay between the germline ends. CDR3 length: 16 residues. CDR3 residues: CASSLAGRSRWETQYF. In nucleotides, the CDR3 is TGTGCCAGCAGCCTCGCCGGACGATCAAGGTGGGAGACCCAGTACTTC.

This clone showed up many times. The CDR3 bases are TGTGCCAGCAGTTTAATTCCCGGGGAGCTGTTTTTT. Amino acid sequence: CASSLIPGELFF. The J gene is TRBJ2-2, the V gene TRBV27; D not resolved. The V gene's germline CDR1 is MNHEY and CDR2 SMNVEV (reference sequence). Trimming shortened V by 2 bases and J by 6 bases, and 4 bases separated the two germline ends. The CDR3 length is 12 residues.